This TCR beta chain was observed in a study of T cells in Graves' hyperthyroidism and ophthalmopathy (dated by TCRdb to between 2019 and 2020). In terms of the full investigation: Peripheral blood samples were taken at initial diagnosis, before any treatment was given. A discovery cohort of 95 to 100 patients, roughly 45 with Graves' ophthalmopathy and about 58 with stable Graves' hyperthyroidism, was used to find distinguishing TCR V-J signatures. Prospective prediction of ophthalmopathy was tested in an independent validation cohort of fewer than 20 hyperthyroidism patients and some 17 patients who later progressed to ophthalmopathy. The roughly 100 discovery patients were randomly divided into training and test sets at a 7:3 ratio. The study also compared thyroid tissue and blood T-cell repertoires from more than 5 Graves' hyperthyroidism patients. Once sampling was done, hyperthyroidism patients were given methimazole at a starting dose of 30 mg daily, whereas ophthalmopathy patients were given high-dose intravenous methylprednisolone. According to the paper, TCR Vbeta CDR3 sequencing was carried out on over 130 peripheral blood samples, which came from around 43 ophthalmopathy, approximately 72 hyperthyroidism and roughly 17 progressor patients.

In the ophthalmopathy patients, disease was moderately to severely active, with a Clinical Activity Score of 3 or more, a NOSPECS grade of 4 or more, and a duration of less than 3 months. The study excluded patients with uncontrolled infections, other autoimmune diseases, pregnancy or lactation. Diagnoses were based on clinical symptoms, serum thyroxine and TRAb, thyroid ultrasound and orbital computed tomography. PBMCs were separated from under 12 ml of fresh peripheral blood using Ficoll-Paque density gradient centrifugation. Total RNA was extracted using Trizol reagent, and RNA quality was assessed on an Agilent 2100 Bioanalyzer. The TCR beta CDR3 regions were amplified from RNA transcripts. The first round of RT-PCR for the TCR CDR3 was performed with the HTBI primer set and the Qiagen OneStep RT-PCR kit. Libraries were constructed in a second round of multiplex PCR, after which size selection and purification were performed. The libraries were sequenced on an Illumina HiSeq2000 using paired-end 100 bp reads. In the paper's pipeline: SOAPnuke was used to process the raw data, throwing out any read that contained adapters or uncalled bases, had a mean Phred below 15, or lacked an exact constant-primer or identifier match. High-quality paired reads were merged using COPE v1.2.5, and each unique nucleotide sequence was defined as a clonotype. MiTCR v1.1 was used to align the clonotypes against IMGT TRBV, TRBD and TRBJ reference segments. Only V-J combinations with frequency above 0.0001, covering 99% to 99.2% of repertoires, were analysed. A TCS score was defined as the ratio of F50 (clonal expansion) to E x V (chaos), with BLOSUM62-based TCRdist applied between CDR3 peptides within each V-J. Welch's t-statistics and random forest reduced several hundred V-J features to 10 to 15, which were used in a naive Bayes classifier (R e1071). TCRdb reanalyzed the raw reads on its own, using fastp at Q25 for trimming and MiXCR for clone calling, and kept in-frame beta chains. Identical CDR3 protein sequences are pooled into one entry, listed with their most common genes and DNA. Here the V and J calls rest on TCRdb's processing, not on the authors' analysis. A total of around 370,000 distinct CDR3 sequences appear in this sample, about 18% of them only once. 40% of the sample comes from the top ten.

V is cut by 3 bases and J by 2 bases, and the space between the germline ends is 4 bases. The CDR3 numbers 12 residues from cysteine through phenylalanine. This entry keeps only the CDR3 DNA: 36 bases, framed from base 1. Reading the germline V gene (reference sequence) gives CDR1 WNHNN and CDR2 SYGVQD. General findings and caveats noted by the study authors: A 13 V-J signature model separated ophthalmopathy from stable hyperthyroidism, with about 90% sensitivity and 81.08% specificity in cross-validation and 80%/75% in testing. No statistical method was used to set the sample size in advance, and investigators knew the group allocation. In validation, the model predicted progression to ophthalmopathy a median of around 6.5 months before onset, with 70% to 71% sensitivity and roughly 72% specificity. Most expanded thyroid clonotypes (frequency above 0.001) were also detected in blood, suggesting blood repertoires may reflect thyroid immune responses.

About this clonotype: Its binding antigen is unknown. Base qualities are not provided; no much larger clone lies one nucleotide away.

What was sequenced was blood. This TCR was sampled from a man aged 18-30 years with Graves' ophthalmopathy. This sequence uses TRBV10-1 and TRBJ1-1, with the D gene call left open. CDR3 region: CASSDSNTEAFF. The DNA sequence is TGCGCCAGCAGTGACTCTAACACTGAAGCTTTCTTT.